This record looks at one TCR beta chain sequence and its context. As handled by the study authors: By means of reference gene primer amplification, nucleated cell counts were estimated. Assay used: immunoSEQ multiplex PCR; TCRdb lists only in-frame clones, some missing. The DNA was the basis for D and trimming; V, J and clone size are from that table. The sample lists about 100,000 clones, about 80% occurring once. This record comes from a study of blood T cell repertoires in COVID-19. On the study more broadly: COVID-19 samples, acute and convalescent, were from the United States, Italy and Spain. T cells, B-cell-depleted T cells, or PBMCs provided the cDNA or gDNA that served as material.

The V gene lost 5 bases and the J gene lost 3 bases, with 14 bases spanning the gap. Per germline, CDR1 KGHDR and CDR2 SFDVKD. CDR3 length: 15 amino acids. The V gene is TRBV24-1, the J gene TRBJ2-3; D may be TRBD1 (6 bases). The material sequenced was peripheral blood. The source is a human donor in a cohort sampled during active COVID-19. The CDR3 is CATSGPGVQTDTQYF. The CDR3 DNA reads as TGTGCCACCAGTGGACCAGGGGTTCAGACAGATACGCAGTATTTT.